This T cell receptor beta chain is from a study of blood T cell repertoires in COVID-19. Study context: Specimens from acute and convalescent COVID-19 originated in the United States, Italy and Spain. Sources were T cells, B-cell-depleted T cells, or PBMCs; the material itself was cDNA or gDNA.

A few counts support this clone. Per the authors' pipeline: How many nucleated cells were present was estimated from reference gene primer amplification. The table came from immunoSEQ multiplex PCR; TCRdb's copy has only in-frame clones and leaves some out. The D gene and trimming were derived from the DNA, and the V and J assignments and clone size from that table. The sample lists about 120,000 clones, 85% seen once, with 11% in the top ten. This CDR3 comprises 18 residues. Per germline, CDR1 PRHDT and CDR2 FYEKMQ (reference sequence). V dropped 4 bases and J dropped 1; count of bases not matched to a gene: 4.

The material sequenced was peripheral blood. This chain connects TRBV13 to TRBJ2-2, with 15 nucleotides matching TRBD2. The receptor's source is an elderly man with acute or convalescent COVID-19. The chain's CDR3 is CASSSGLAGGLNTGELFF. DNA for the CDR3: TGTGCCAGCAGCTCGGGACTAGCGGGGGGATTGAACACCGGGGAGCTGTTTTTT.